The rows below give T cell receptor beta chains drawn from one sample of a study of blood T cell repertoires in COVID-19. This table comes from immunoSEQ multiplex PCR, and its TCRdb copy is limited to in-frame clones, with some not included. The sample lists some 200,000 clones, approximately 86% occurring once. The sample was peripheral blood. All receptors derive from a man aged 40-55 years with active or convalescent COVID-19. Each CDR3 is given with its conserved first and last residue. A D gene is named only where the DNA matches it firmly. Part of the rows lack a size; the others show once, few, many or a class for expanded clones.

d_gene	j_gene	abundance	v_gene	CDR3aa	CDR3nt
.	TRBJ1-3	.	TRBV3-1/TRBV3-2	CASSHRSGPGGNTIYF	TGTGCCAGCAGCCACCGCTCTGGGCCGGGGGGAAACACCATATATTTT
.	TRBJ1-2	.	TRBV28	CASSLDRGQNGYTF	TGTGCCAGCAGTTTGGACCGCGGGCAGAATGGCTACACCTTC
.	TRBJ2-2	.	TRBV5-1	CASSWGQNTGELFF	TGCGCCAGCAGTTGGGGACAGAACACCGGGGAGCTGTTTTTT
.	TRBJ1-3	.	TRBV10-3	CAISEASGTSSGNTIYF	TGTGCCATCAGTGAGGCGTCAGGAACCAGCTCTGGAAACACCATATATTTT
.	TRBJ2-7	.	TRBV5-1	CASSLISQPGLYEQYF	TGCGCCAGCAGCTTGATTAGTCAGCCAGGTCTCTACGAGCAGTACTTC
.	TRBJ1-6	.	TRBV30	CAWSVGPHRLRLHF	TGTGCCTGGAGTGTAGGGCCCCACAGACTACGACTCCACTTT
.	TRBJ2-3	.	TRBV9	CASRRGYLGTDTQYF	TGTGCCAGCAGGCGGGGATACCTCGGCACAGATACGCAGTATTTT
.	TRBJ1-1	.	TRBV7-3	CASSLSVSSGGAFF	TGTGCCAGCAGCTTGTCTGTGTCATCGGGAGGAGCTTTCTTT
.	TRBJ1-1	once	TRBV5-4	CATGLRREAVGTEAFF	TGTGCCACCGGACTGAGGAGGGAGGCGGTTGGAACTGAAGCTTTCTTT
.	TRBJ1-5	.	TRBV5-1	CASSLGLDNSNQPQHF	TGCGCCAGCAGCTTGGGTTTGGACAATAGCAATCAGCCCCAGCATTTT
.	TRBJ1-2	.	TRBV13	CASSSGRGDLGF	TGTGCCAGCAGTTCTGGGCGGGGGGATCTCGGCTTC
TRBD2	TRBJ2-1	.	TRBV27	CASSLVGGGYNEQFF	TGTGCCAGCAGTTTAGTAGGCGGGGGTTACAATGAGCAGTTCTTC
TRBD1	TRBJ2-3	.	TRBV6-6	CASRTGGRGDTQYF	TGTGCCAGCAGGACAGGGGGACGGGGAGATACGCAGTATTTT
.	TRBJ1-5	.	TRBV5-1	CASSLESGRYQPQHF	TGCGCCAGCAGCTTGGAATCAGGGAGGTATCAGCCCCAGCATTTT
TRBD1	TRBJ2-5	.	TRBV11-2	CASSLVQGAQETQYF	TGTGCCAGCAGCTTAGTACAGGGGGCACAAGAGACCCAGTACTTC
TRBD1	TRBJ1-2	once	TRBV3-1/TRBV3-2	CASSHPTWTGNYGYTF	TGTGCCAGCAGCCACCCTACCTGGACAGGGAACTATGGCTACACCTTC
.	TRBJ1-1	.	TRBV5-8	CASSSRQDHTEAFF	TGTGCCAGCAGCTCGAGACAGGACCACACTGAAGCTTTCTTT
TRBD2	TRBJ2-1	.	TRBV7-3	CASSLSGGSYNEQFF	TGTGCCAGCAGCTTATCGGGGGGCTCCTACAATGAGCAGTTCTTC
.	TRBJ1-1	.	TRBV6-1	CASSEGWAEAFF	TGTGCCAGCAGTGAAGGGTGGGCAGAAGCTTTCTTT
TRBD1	TRBJ1-1	.	TRBV6-4	CASSDLTGYEAFF	TGTGCCAGCAGTGACCTGACAGGGTATGAAGCTTTCTTT
TRBD1	TRBJ2-1	.	TRBV19	CASGHPTGTGVRNEQFF	TGTGCCAGTGGACATCCGACCGGGACAGGGGTAAGGAATGAGCAGTTCTTC
.	TRBJ2-3	.	TRBV30	CAFSPTSTDTQYF	TGTGCCTTTAGCCCTACTAGCACAGATACGCAGTATTTT
.	TRBJ2-1	.	TRBV5-5	CASSFSPGDEQFF	TGTGCCAGCAGCTTTTCTCCAGGCGATGAGCAGTTCTTC
TRBD2	TRBJ2-5	.	TRBV5-1	CASSLDPSGGNPQETQYF	TGCGCCAGCAGCTTGGATCCTAGCGGGGGAAACCCTCAAGAGACCCAGTACTTC
.	TRBJ2-2	once	TRBV7-9	CASSQGSGELFF	TGTGCCAGCAGCCAGGGGTCCGGGGAGCTGTTTTTT
TRBD1	TRBJ1-1	.	TRBV4-1	CASSPRQGRTEAFF	TGCGCCAGCAGCCCCCGACAGGGTCGGACTGAAGCTTTCTTT
.	TRBJ1-4	few	TRBV9	CASSVGGSATNEKLFF	TGTGCCAGCAGCGTAGGTGGGAGTGCAACTAATGAAAAACTGTTTTTT
TRBD2	TRBJ2-2	.	TRBV27	CASRLAEKLNTGELFF	TGTGCCAGCCGACTAGCAGAAAAATTGAACACCGGGGAGCTGTTTTTT
.	TRBJ1-5	.	TRBV5-6	CASSLAGSNQPQHF	TGTGCCAGCAGCTTGGCGGGGAGTAATCAGCCCCAGCATTTT
TRBD1	TRBJ1-1	.	TRBV27	CASSLSRLSGIGRQGLFGNTEAFF	TGTGCCAGCAGTTTATCGCGCCTCTCGGGGATTGGGAGACAGGGGTTGTTTGGGAACACTGAAGCTTTCTTT
.	TRBJ1-1	.	TRBV11-2	CASSLEQSAFF	TGTGCCAGCAGCTTAGAACAGTCCGCTTTCTTT
.	TRBJ2-7	.	TRBV18	CASSPPGDSTSYEQYF	TGTGCCAGCTCACCACCGGGGGACTCGACTTCCTACGAGCAGTACTTC
.	TRBJ2-3	.	TRBV18	CASFRAPRDTQYF	TGTGCCAGCTTTAGAGCCCCTAGGGATACGCAGTATTTT
TRBD1	TRBJ1-6	.	TRBV9	CASSVGGQFSSFNSPLHF	TGTGCCAGCAGCGTAGGGGGACAGTTCTCTAGTTTTAATTCACCCCTCCACTTT
.	TRBJ1-1	.	TRBV5-1	CASSLTPMNTEAFF	TGCGCCAGCAGCTTGACTCCTATGAACACTGAAGCTTTCTTT
.	TRBJ1-3	once	TRBV5-5	CASSLAGGAGNTIYF	TGTGCCAGCAGCTTGGCCGGGGGGGCTGGAAACACCATATATTTT
.	TRBJ1-4	.	TRBV5-1	CASSLLPGYNEKLFF	TGCGCCAGCAGCCTGCTTCCGGGATATAATGAAAAACTGTTTTTT
TRBD1	TRBJ2-7	.	TRBV7-6	CASSLGTGRPNEQYF	TGTGCCAGCAGCTTGGGGACAGGGAGGCCAAACGAGCAGTACTTC
.	TRBJ1-6	.	TRBV5-1	CASSFDPGVSPLHF	TGCGCCAGCAGCTTTGATCCAGGGGTTTCACCCCTCCACTTT
TRBD1	TRBJ1-1	.	TRBV11-3	CASRQGTNTEAFF	TGTGCCAGCAGACAGGGGACGAACACTGAAGCTTTCTTT
.	TRBJ1-3	.	TRBV13	CASSIRFSGNTIYF	TGTGCCAGCAGCATCAGGTTCTCTGGAAACACCATATATTTT
TRBD1	TRBJ1-1	.	TRBV20-1	CSARTGEAFF	TGCAGTGCTAGGACAGGGGAAGCTTTCTTT
TRBD2	TRBJ2-3	once	TRBV4-2	CASSPTGRGGADTQYF	TGTGCCAGCAGCCCGACGGGGCGGGGAGGGGCAGATACGCAGTATTTT
.	TRBJ1-1	.	TRBV7-2	CASSLGRRGGRTEAFF	TGTGCCAGCAGCTTAGGCCGCCGGGGGGGGAGGACTGAAGCTTTCTTT
TRBD2	TRBJ2-5	.	TRBV7-9	CASSPGLAETQYF	TGTGCCAGCAGCCCGGGACTAGCAGAGACCCAGTACTTC
.	TRBJ1-5	.	TRBV6-1	CASSEPGISNQPQHF	TGTGCCAGCAGTGAACCCGGGATTAGCAATCAGCCCCAGCATTTT
.	TRBJ1-1	.	TRBV15	CATSRGEGGGTEAFF	TGTGCCACCAGCAGAGGCGAGGGAGGCGGCACTGAAGCTTTCTTT
.	TRBJ2-1	.	TRBV6-2/TRBV6-3	CASSNALVSSYNEQFF	TGTGCCAGCAGTAATGCCCTAGTGAGCTCCTACAATGAGCAGTTCTTC
TRBD1	TRBJ1-2	.	TRBV7-2	CASSWGQGGYGYTF	TGTGCCAGCAGCTGGGGACAGGGGGGCTATGGCTACACCTTC
.	TRBJ2-2	.	TRBV9	CASSVVAVGGELFF	TGTGCCAGCAGCGTGGTAGCTGTCGGCGGGGAGCTGTTTTTT
TRBD1	TRBJ2-7	few	TRBV9	CASSVGTGITYEQYF	TGTGCCAGCAGCGTAGGGACAGGGATTACCTACGAGCAGTACTTC
.	TRBJ1-5	.	TRBV28	CASSAITGYSNQPQHF	TGTGCCAGCAGCGCCATAACAGGATATAGCAATCAGCCCCAGCATTTT
.	TRBJ2-5	.	TRBV11-2	CASSLLTGIGDTQYF	TGTGCCAGCAGCCTCCTCACGGGGATCGGGGATACCCAGTACTTC
.	TRBJ1-2	.	TRBV5-6	CASSLLSEANYGYTF	TGTGCCAGCAGCTTGTTGTCAGAAGCTAACTATGGCTACACCTTC
.	TRBJ2-5	.	TRBV25-1	CASSEFWETGTQYF	TGTGCCAGCAGTGAATTTTGGGAGACGGGGACCCAGTACTTC
.	TRBJ2-1	.	TRBV5-1	CASSYSRSEQFF	TGCGCCAGCAGCTACTCGCGGTCTGAGCAGTTCTTC
.	TRBJ1-3	.	TRBV9	CASSRGPSGATSGNTIYF	TGTGCCAGCAGCAGAGGCCCTAGCGGGGCGACCTCTGGAAACACCATATATTTT
TRBD1	TRBJ1-5	.	TRBV5-1	CASRYRDRLISNQPQHF	TGCGCCAGCAGATACCGGGACAGACTTATTAGCAATCAGCCCCAGCATTTT
.	TRBJ2-7	few	TRBV4-2	CASSQVGRNEQYF	TGTGCCAGCAGCCAAGTGGGCCGAAACGAGCAGTACTTC